The source of this TCR beta chain is a study of Graves' ophthalmopathy and Graves' hyperthyroidism. General observations from the study: Clonotypes were expanded in thyroid at above 0.001 frequency, and most also appeared in blood.

TCR beta CDR3 regions were amplified from RNA transcripts. HTBI primers were employed in first-round RT-PCR, then a second-round multiplex PCR followed. One entry per CDR3 protein, called by TCRdb with MiXCR from the multiplex PCR reads. This sample carries roughly 410,000 distinct CDR3 sequences, less than 20% of them seen once, and the ten largest clones take approximately 7%. Clinicians diagnosed using symptoms, serum thyroxine, TRAb, thyroid ultrasound and orbital computed tomography. This clonotype occurred many times. The antigen remains undetermined. Sequences were obtained from peripheral blood. The clonotype originates from a young woman with stable Graves' hyperthyroidism.

CDR3 sequence reads: CASSQGLGYTF. CDR3 nucleotides: TGTGCCAGCAGTCAGGGACTTGGCTACACCTTC. The rearrangement uses TRBV6-1 and TRBJ1-2; a weak D match, TRBD1 (5 bases). CDR3 size: 11 residues. CDR1 is MNHNS and CDR2 is SASEGT in the germline V gene. V lost 5 bases and J lost 7, with 8 bases in between.